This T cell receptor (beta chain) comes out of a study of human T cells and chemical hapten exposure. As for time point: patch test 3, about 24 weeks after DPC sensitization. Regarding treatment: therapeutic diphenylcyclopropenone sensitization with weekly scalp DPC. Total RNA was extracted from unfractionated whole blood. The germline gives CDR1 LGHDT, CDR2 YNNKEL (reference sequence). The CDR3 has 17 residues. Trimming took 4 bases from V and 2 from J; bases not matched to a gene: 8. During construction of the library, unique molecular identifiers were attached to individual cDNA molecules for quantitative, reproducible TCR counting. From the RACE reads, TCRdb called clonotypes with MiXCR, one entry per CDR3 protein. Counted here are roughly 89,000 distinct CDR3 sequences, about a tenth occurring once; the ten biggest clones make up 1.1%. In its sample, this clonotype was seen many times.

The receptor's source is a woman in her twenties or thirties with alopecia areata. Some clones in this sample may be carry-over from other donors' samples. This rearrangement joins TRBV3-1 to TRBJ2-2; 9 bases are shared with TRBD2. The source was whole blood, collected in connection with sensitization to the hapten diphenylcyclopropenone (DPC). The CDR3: CASSPRPTSGNTGELFF. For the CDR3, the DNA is TGTGCCAGCAGCCCTCGCCCGACTAGCGGTAACACCGGGGAGCTGTTTTTT.